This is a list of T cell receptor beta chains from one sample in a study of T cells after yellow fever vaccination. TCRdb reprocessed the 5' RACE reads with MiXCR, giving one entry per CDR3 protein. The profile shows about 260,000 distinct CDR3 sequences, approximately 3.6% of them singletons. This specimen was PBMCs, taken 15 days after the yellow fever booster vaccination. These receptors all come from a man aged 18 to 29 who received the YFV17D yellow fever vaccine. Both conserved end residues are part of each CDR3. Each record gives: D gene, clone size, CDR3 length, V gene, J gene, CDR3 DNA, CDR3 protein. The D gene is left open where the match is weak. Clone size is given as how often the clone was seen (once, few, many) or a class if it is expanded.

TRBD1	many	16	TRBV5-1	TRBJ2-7	TGCGCCAGCAGCTTGGCCTGGGACAGACCCTACTACGAGCAGTACTTC	CASSLAWDRPYYEQYF
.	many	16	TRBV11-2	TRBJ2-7	TGTGCCAGCAGCTTAGGGGAGGACGCATACTCCTACGAGCAGTACTTC	CASSLGEDAYSYEQYF
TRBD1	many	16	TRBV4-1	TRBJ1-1	TGCGCCAGCAGCCTCACACCGGGACAGGTTTACACTGAAGCTTTCTTT	CASSLTPGQVYTEAFF
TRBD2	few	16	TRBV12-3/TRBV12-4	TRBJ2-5	TGTGCCAGCAGCCGTGAACTAGCGGGGGGCCAAGAGACCCAGTACTTC	CASSRELAGGQETQYF
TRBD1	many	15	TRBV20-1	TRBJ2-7	TGCAGTGCTGCCCAAGGGACAGGGGTAACCTACGAGCAGTACTTC	CSAAQGTGVTYEQYF
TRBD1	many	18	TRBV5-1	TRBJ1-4	TGCGCCAGCAGCTTGGCCGGGACAGGGATCGGAAGTAATGAAAAACTGTTTTTT	CASSLAGTGIGSNEKLFF
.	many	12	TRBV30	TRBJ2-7	TGTGCCTGGAGTGTTGTCGGCTACGAGCAGTACTTC	CAWSVVGYEQYF
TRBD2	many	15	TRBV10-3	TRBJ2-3	TGTGCCATCGGAGGGACTAGCGGAAACACAGATACGCAGTATTTT	CAIGGTSGNTDTQYF
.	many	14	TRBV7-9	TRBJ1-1	TGTGCCAGCAGCGCTCCTACCGGTGGCACTGAAGCTTTCTTT	CASSAPTGGTEAFF
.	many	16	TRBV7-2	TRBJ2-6	TGTGCCAGCAGCTCCAGAGGCAGGGCTGGGGCCAACGTCCTGACTTTC	CASSSRGRAGANVLTF
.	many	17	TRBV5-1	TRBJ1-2	TGCGCCAGCAGCCCCAGGACAAGCACCGCCTTTAACTATGGCTACACCTTC	CASSPRTSTAFNYGYTF
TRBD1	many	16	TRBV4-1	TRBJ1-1	TGCGCCAGCAGCCCGGGACAGGGCCCTATGAACACTGAAGCTTTCTTT	CASSPGQGPMNTEAFF
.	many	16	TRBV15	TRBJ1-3	TGTGCCACCAGCCCCCGGGTAGGCCTCTCTGGAAACACCATATATTTT	CATSPRVGLSGNTIYF
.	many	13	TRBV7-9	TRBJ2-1	TGTGCCAGCAGCCAAACACCAGGGGATGAGCAGTTCTTC	CASSQTPGDEQFF
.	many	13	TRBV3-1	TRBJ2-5	TGTGCCAGCAGCCAGACGGCGTTAGAGACCCAGTACTTC	CASSQTALETQYF
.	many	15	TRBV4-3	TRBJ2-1	TGCGCCAGCTCAAAAGGATTGGGAGATCCCAATGAGCAGTTCTTC	CASSKGLGDPNEQFF
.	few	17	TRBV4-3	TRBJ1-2	TGCGCCAGCAGCCAAGAGGTCGCGAGCGAGGGCAGCTATGGCTACACCTTC	CASSQEVASEGSYGYTF
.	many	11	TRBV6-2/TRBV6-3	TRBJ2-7	TGTGCCAGCACCAGTTCCTACGAGCAGTACTTC	CASTSSYEQYF
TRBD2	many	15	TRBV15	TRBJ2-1	TGTGCCACCCGTTCGAGTGGGACTAGCGGTGCCTTGGGGTTCTTC	CATRSSGTSGALGFF
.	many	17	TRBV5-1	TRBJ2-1	TGCGCCAGCAGCGCAGTACCGACAGTTCCCTCCTACAATGAGCAGTTCTTC	CASSAVPTVPSYNEQFF
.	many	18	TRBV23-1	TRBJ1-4	TGCGCCAGCAGTCAAAGGCAGGAGGACGTTGCAACTAATGAAAAACTGTTTTTT	CASSQRQEDVATNEKLFF
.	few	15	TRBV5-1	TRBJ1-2	TGCGCCAGCAGCTTGCGGGGGAGACCTAACTATGGCTACACCTTC	CASSLRGRPNYGYTF
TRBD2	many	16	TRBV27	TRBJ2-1	TGTGCCAGCAGTACAGTCCTAGCGGGGGACTACAATGAGCAGTTCTTC	CASSTVLAGDYNEQFF
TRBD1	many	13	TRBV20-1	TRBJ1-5	TGCAGTGCTAATCAGGGGGTGAGATGGCCCCAGCATTTT	CSANQGVRWPQHF
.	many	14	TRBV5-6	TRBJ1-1	TGTGCCAGCAGCCCTATCCGGGGCGCGAGTTTGGCTTTCTTT	CASSPIRGASLAFF
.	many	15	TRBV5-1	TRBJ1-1	TGCGCCAGCAGCCCCCAACAGGGAATAAACACTGAAGCTTTCTTT	CASSPQQGINTEAFF
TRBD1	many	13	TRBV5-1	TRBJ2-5	TGCGCCAGCAGCACCGACAGGGGCGGGACCCAGTACTTC	CASSTDRGGTQYF
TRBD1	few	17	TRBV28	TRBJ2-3	TGTGCCAGCAACCTCAAGGTGGGAGGACAGGGTGCAGATACGCAGTATTTT	CASNLKVGGQGADTQYF
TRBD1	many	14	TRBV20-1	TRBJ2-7	TGCAGCGTTATGCGACAGGGGGTCTCCTACGAGCAGTACTTC	CSVMRQGVSYEQYF
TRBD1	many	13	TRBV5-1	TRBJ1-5	TGCGCCAGCAGCTCGACAGGGGATCAGCCCCAGCATTTT	CASSSTGDQPQHF
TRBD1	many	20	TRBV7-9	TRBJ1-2	TGTGCCAGCAGCTTAATATTGGGTCCGCGGGACAGGCTTTTCGTCTATGGCTACACCTTC	CASSLILGPRDRLFVYGYTF
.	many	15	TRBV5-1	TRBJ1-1	TGCGCCAGCAGCTTGGGACTGGGCGCGAACACTGAAGCTTTCTTT	CASSLGLGANTEAFF
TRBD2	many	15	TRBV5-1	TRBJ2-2	TGCGCCAGCGTGCGGGAGGTGGGCTACACCGGGGAGCTGTTTTTT	CASVREVGYTGELFF